This TCR beta chain was found in a study of blood T cell repertoires in COVID-19. Study summary: Samples of COVID-19 (acute and convalescent) were obtained from the United States, Italy and Spain. T cells, B-cell-depleted T cells, or PBMCs provided the cDNA or gDNA that served as material.

Study processing details: Estimation of nucleated cell counts was performed using reference gene primer amplification. TCRdb's table, derived via immunoSEQ multiplex PCR, lists solely in-frame clones and lacks some. V and J calls and clone size are given by that table; D and trimming were obtained from the DNA. The sample holds 650,000 to 800,000 clones, about 87% seen once. Sequenced material: peripheral blood. This TCR came from a woman aged 18-29 years with acute or convalescent COVID-19.

The CDR3 protein is CASSFSGKLFF. The CDR3 bases are TGCGCCAGCAGCTTCAGCGGGAAACTGTTTTTT. This chain connects TRBV5-1 to TRBJ1-4; no definite D call. This CDR3 comprises 11 residues. Trimming pared 2 bases from V and 11 bases from J, leaving 7 bases between. Germline V gene data show CDR1 as SGHRS and CDR2 as YFSETQ.